The clone carrying this TCR beta chain appeared a single time. The sample originates from a study of blood T cell repertoires in COVID-19. Study-wide background: Samples representing acute and convalescent COVID-19 were sourced from the United States, Italy and Spain. PBMCs, B-cell-depleted T cells, or T cells were the source of the cDNA or gDNA that made up the material.

Germline V CDR1 and CDR2: LNHDA, SQIVND (reference sequence). With 5 bases removed from V and 1 base from J, the gap between germline ends came to 14 bases. The CDR3 has 15 residues. Authors' processing steps: Estimated nucleated cell counts came from reference gene primer amplification. The method was immunoSEQ multiplex PCR; TCRdb's version includes in-frame clones alone and lacks a portion of them. The DNA gave D and trimming, while V, J and clone size come from that table. Of 200,000 to 300,000 clones in the sample, approximately 80% were seen once. This sequence joins TRBV19 and TRBJ1-1; D uncertain. The specimen was peripheral blood. This clonotype originated in a man aged 40-49 years with acute or convalescent COVID-19. CDR3 nucleotide sequence: TGTGCCAGTAGTGTCAGAATTTCCCCGAACACTGAAGCTTTCTTT. This encodes CASSVRISPNTEAFF.